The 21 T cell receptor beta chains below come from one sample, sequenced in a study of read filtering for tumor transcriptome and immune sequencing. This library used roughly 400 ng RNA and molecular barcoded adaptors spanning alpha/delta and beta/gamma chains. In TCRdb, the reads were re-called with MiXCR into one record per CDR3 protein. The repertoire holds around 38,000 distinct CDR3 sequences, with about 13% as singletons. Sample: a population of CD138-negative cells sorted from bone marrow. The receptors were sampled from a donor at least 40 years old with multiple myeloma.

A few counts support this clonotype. This chain's CDR3 is CSYIQGRGTEAFF. The CDR3 bases are TGCAGCTACATACAGGGTCGGGGCACTGAAGCTTTCTTT. The V and J genes are TRBV29-1 and TRBJ1-1; possible D gene TRBD1, 6 bases. CDR3 size: 13 residues. The germline V and J ends were trimmed by 8 bases and 4 bases, with 17 bases remaining between them. Germline V gives CDR1 SQVTM, CDR2 ANQGSEA.

CDR3 in amino acids: CASSLAQSSYNEQFF. CDR3 nucleotides: TGTGCCAGCAGTTTAGCGCAGAGCTCCTACAATGAGCAGTTCTTC. The rearrangement links TRBV28 to TRBJ2-1; no clear D. The germline V gene has CDR1 MDHEN and CDR2 SYDVKM. Trimming cost V 2 bases and J 0 bases, with 8 bases left between them. The CDR3 consists of 15 residues.

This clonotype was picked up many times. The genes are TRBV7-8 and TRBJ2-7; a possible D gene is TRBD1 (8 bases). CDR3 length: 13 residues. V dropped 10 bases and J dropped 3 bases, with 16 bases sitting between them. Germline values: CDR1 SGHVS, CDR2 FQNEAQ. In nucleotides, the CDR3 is TGTGCCACCCAGGACAGGGAGGGCTACGAGCAGTACTTC. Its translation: CATQDREGYEQYF.

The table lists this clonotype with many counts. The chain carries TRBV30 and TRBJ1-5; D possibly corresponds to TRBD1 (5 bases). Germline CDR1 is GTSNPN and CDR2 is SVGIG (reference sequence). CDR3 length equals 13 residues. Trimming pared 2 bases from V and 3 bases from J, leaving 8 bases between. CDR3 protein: CAWSSGPNQPQHF. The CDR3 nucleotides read TGTGCCTGGAGTTCAGGGCCCAATCAGCCCCAGCATTTT.

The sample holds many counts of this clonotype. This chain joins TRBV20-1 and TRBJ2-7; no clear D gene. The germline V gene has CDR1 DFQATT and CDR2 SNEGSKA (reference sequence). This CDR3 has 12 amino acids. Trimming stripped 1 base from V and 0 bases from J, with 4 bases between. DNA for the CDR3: TGCAGTGCTAGAGTCCCCTCCTACGAGCAGTACTTC. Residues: CSARVPSYEQYF.

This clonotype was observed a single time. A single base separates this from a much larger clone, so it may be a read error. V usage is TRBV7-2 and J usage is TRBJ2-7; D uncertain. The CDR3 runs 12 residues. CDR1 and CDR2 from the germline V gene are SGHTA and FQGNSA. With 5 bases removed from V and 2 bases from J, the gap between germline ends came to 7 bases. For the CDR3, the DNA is TGTGCCAGCAGCCATGGACCCTACGAGCAGTACTTC. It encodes CASSHGPYEQYF.

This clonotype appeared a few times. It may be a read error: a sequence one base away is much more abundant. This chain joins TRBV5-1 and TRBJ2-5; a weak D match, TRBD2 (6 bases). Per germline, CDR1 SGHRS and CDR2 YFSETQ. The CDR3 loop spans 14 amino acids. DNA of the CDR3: TGCGCCAGCAGCTTTGCGGGGCTCCAAGAGGCCCAGTACTTC. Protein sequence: CASSFAGLQEAQYF.

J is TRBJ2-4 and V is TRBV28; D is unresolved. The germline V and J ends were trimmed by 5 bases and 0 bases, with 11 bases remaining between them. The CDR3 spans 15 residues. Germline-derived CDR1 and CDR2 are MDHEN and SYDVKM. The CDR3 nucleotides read TGTGCCAGCAGTCCAGTCAGACAAGCCAAAAACATTCAGTACTTC. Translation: CASSPVRQAKNIQYF.

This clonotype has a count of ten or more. CDR3 sequence (DNA): TGTGCCATCAGTGAAGACTACGAGCAGTACTTC. Translating it yields CAISEDYEQYF. The rearrangement joins TRBV10-3 to TRBJ2-7; no clear D gene. CDR3 length: 11 amino acids. Trimming shortened V by 3 bases and J by 3 bases, and 3 bases separated the two germline ends. CDR1 is ENHRY, CDR2 SYGVKD, per germline.

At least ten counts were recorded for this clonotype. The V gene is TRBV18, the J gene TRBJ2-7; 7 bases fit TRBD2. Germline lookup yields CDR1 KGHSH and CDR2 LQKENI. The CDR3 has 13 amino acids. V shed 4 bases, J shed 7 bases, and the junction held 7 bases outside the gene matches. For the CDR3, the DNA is TGTGCCAGCTCACTTCACACCGGGGGGGAGCAGTACTTC. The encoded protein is CASSLHTGGEQYF.

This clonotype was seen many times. CDR3 residues: CSARLVGEQFF. The CDR3 DNA reads TGCAGCGCCCGACTAGTTGGTGAGCAGTTCTTC. V is TRBV29-1 and J is TRBJ2-1, with a possible D match to TRBD2 (6 bases). This CDR3 contains 11 residues. Trimming pared 7 bases from V and 9 bases from J, leaving 13 bases between. Germline CDR1 and CDR2: SQVTM and ANQGSEA.

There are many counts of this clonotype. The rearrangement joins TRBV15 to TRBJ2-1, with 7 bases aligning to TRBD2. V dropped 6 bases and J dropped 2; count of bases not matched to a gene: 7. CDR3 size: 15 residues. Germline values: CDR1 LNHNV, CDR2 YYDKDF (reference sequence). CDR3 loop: CATRAAGVTYNEQFF. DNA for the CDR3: TGTGCCACCAGAGCGGCGGGAGTAACCTACAATGAGCAGTTCTTC.

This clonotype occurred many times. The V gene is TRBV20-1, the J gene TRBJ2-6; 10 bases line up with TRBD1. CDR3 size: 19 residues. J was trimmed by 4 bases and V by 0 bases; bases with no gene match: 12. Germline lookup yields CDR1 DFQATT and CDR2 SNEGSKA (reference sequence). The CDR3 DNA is TGCAGTGCTAGAGACCCGACAGGGGGCGCAATACTCGGGGCCAACGTCCTGACTTTC. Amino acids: CSARDPTGGAILGANVLTF.

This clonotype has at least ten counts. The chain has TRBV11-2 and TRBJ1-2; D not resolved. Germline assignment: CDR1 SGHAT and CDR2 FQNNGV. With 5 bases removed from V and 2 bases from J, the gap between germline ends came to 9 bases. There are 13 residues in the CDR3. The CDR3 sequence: CASSRTENYGYTF. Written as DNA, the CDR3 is TGTGCCAGCAGCAGGACGGAAAACTATGGCTACACCTTC.

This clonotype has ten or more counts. CDR3 bases: TGTGCTAGTGGTTTGGTACTGGAGGGGAGGGGGAGATACTCCTCCTACAATGAGCAGTTCTTC. Protein: CASGLVLEGRGRYSSYNEQFF. The chain employs TRBV12-5 and TRBJ2-1; D possibly corresponds to TRBD2 (7 bases). The V end was cut by 0 bases, the J end by 0 bases, with 24 bases between. Germline lookup yields CDR1 LGHNT and CDR2 FRNRAP. This CDR3 contains 21 residues.

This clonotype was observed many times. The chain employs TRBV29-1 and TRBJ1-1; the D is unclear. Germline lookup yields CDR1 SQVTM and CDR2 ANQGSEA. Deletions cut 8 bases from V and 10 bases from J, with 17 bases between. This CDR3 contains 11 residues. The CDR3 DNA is TGCAGCTCACGGGGTGATCTTGGAGCTTTCTTT. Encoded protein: CSSRGDLGAFF.

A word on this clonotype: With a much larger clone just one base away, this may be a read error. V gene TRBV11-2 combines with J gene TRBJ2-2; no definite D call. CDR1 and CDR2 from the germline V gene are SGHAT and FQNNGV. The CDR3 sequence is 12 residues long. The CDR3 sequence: CAGSLDFGELFF. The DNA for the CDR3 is TGTGCCGGCAGCTTAGATTTCGGGGAGCTGTTTTTT.

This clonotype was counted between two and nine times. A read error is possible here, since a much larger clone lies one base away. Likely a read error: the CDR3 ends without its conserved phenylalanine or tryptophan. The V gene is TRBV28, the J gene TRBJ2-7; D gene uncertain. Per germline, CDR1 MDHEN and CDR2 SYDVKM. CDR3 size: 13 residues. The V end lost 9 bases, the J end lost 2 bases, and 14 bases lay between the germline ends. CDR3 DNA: TGTGCCAGTCGCCACCCCATCCCCTACGAGCAGTACTAC. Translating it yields CASRHPIPYEQYY.

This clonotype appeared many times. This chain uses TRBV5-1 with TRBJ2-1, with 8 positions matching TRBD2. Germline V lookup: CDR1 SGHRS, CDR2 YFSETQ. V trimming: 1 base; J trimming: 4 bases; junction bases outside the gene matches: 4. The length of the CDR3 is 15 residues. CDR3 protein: CASSLTSGSYNEQFF. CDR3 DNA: TGCGCCAGCAGCTTGACGAGCGGGAGTTACAATGAGCAGTTCTTC.

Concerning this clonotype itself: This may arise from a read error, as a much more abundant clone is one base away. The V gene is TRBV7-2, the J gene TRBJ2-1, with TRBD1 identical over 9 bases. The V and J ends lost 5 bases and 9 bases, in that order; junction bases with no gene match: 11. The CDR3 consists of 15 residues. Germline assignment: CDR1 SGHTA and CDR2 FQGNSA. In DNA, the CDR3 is TGTGCCAGCAGCCGCGGACAGGGGTTTGTGAGTGAGCAGTTCTTC. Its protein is CASSRGQGFVSEQFF.

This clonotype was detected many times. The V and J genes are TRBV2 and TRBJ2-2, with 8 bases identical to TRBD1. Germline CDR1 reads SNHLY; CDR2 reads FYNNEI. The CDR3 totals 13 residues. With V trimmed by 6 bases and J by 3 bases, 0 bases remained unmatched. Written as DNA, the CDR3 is TGTGCCAGCAGACAGGGGGACACCGGGGAGCTGTTTTTT. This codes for CASRQGDTGELFF.